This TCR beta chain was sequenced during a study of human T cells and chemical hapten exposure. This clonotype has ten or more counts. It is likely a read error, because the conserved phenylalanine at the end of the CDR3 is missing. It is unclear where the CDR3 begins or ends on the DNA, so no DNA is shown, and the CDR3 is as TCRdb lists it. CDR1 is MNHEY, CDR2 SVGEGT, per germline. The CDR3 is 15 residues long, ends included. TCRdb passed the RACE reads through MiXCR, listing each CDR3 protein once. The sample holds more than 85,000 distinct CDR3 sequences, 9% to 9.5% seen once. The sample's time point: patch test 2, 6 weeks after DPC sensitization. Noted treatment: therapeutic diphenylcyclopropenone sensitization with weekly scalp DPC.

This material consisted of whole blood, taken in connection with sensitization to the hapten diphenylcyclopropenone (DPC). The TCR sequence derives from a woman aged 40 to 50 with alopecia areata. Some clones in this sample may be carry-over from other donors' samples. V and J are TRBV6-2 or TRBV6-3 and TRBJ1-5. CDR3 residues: CASSSVGLVLDFDGA.